Shown below are 21 T cell receptor beta chains from a single sample sequenced in a study of control samples from healthy donors and cancer patients. Sequencing was performed with immunoSEQ multiplex PCR; in TCRdb, only in-frame clones are kept and a portion is missing. The table lists 150,000 to 200,000 clones, about 86% of them singletons. Sequenced sample: blood. Receptors were obtained from a woman between 25 and 40 years old in good health.

The CDR3 DNA sequence: TGTGCCAGCAGCCGACAGGGTCCCTACGAGCAGTACTTC. Amino acids: CASSRQGPYEQYF. V is TRBV5-6 and J is TRBJ2-7, with 7 bases matching TRBD1. The germline CDR1 and CDR2 sequences are SGHDT and YYEEEE. J was trimmed by 2 bases and V by 4 bases; bases with no gene match: 3. CDR3 length: 13 amino acids.

The rearrangement links TRBV2 to TRBJ1-5; TRBD1 aligns across 8 bases. CDR1 and CDR2 from the germline V gene are SNHLY and FYNNEI. This CDR3 comprises 14 residues. V lost 8 bases to trimming and J lost 7 bases; unmatched junction nucleotides: 10. The CDR3: CASFPGGDGQPQHF. CDR3 DNA sequence: TGTGCCAGCTTCCCAGGGGGCGATGGCCAGCCCCAGCATTTT. Complete variable domain (other parts from reference TRBV2 and TRBJ1-5): EPEVTQTPSHQVTQMGQEVILRCVPISNHLYFYWYRQILGQKVEFLVSFYNNEISEKSEIFDDQFSVERPDGSNFTLKIRSTKLEDSAMYFCASFPGGDGQPQHFGDGTRLSIL.

The DNA of the CDR3 is TGTGCCAGCAGCTTGCGTGAGAAAAATTCACCCCTCCACTTT. As protein: CASSLREKNSPLHF. The chain has TRBV5-4 and TRBJ1-6; unclear D gene. V shed 1 base and J shed 7 bases, with 9 bases lying between them. The germline gives CDR1 SGHNT, CDR2 YYREEE (reference sequence). This CDR3 has 14 residues. Based on the CDR3 plus reference TRBV5-4 and TRBJ1-6, the full variable domain is ETGVTQSPTHLIKTRGQQVTLRCSSQSGHNTVSWYQQALGQGPQFIFQYYREEENGRGNFPPRFSGLQFPNYSSELNVNALELDDSALYLCASSLREKNSPLHFGNGTRLTVT.

The rearrangement joins TRBV28 to TRBJ1-2; tentatively, D is TRBD1 (6 bases). Germline V lookup: CDR1 MDHEN, CDR2 SYDVKM. Trimming left V 3 bases short and J 11 bases short, with 16 bases between. This CDR3 is built from 13 residues. CDR3 nucleotides: TGTGCCAGCAGTTTTTGGGACCCTCAGGGGTACACCTTC. Its protein is CASSFWDPQGYTF.

The rearrangement uses TRBV19 and TRBJ2-2; D gene uncertain. Germline V gene lookup returns CDR1 LNHDA and CDR2 SQIVND (reference sequence). The CDR3 is 15 amino acids. Trimming took 2 bases from V and 4 from J, leaving 11 bases between them. CDR3 amino acids: CASSIKAGRTGELFF. In nucleotides, the CDR3 is TGTGCCAGTAGTATAAAGGCAGGACGCACCGGGGAGCTGTTTTTT. Full variable domain (rest looked up from reference TRBV19 and TRBJ2-2): DGGITQSPKYLFRKEGQNVTLSCEQNLNHDAMYWYRQDPGQGLRLIYYSQIVNDFQKGDIAEGYSVSREKKESFPLTVTSAQKNPTAFYLCASSIKAGRTGELFFGEGSRLTVL.

This clone was found once. The chain couples TRBV7-9 to TRBJ1-4, with a tentative D call TRBD1 (5 bases). CDR3 length: 13 amino acids. CDR1 and CDR2 (germline): SEHNR, FQNEAQ (reference sequence). V was shortened by 3 bases and J by 8 bases, with 10 bases between the two germline ends. The CDR3 nucleotides are TGTGCCAGCAGCTTTTTTGGGGGGGAAAAACTGTTTTTT. It specifies CASSFFGGEKLFF.

V and J are TRBV6-6 and TRBJ2-7; a possible D gene is TRBD2 (5 bases). Germline loops: CDR1 MNHNY, CDR2 SVGAGI (reference sequence). V was shortened by 2 bases and J by 6 bases, with 11 bases between the two germline ends. This CDR3 region has 13 residues. The CDR3 coding sequence is TGTGCCAGCAGTTACGGGGTGGGAGTCGAGCAGTACGTC. As protein: CASSYGVGVEQYV.

This chain connects TRBV3-1 (or the pseudogene TRBV3-2) to TRBJ2-2; 10 bases match TRBD1. The CDR3 runs to 15 residues. Unmatched junction bases numbered 6, after V lost 5 bases and J lost 6 bases. CDR1 is LGHDT and CDR2 is YNNKEL in the germline V gene (reference sequence). CDR3 sequence: CASSARQGAAGELFF. The CDR3 bases are TGTGCCAGCAGCGCCAGACAGGGGGCGGCCGGGGAGCTGTTTTTT.

J is TRBJ2-3 and V is TRBV9; 9 bases agree with TRBD2. J gave up 6 bases and V 0 bases, and 2 bases lay outside the gene matches. The CDR3 totals 14 residues. Germline CDR1 and CDR2: SGDLS and YYNGEE. The CDR3 sequence: CASSVGGTSDTQYF. As DNA, the CDR3 is TGTGCCAGCAGCGTAGGCGGGACTAGCGATACGCAGTATTTT.

This chain connects TRBV3-1 (or the pseudogene TRBV3-2) to TRBJ1-5; D is possibly TRBD1 (6 bases). The CDR3 runs to 14 residues. Looked up from germline, CDR1 is LGHDT and CDR2 is YNNKEL (reference sequence). V was trimmed by 4 bases and J by 3 bases, leaving 10 bases between them. DNA for the CDR3: TGTGCCAGCAGCCCCAACAGGGTCAATCAGCCCCAGCATTTT. Its protein product is CASSPNRVNQPQHF.

The chain is built from TRBV15 and TRBJ2-5, with no clear D. This CDR3 region has 13 residues. Germline loops: CDR1 LNHNV, CDR2 YYDKDF (reference sequence). V was clipped by 3 bases and J by 0 bases, with 5 bases between them. The CDR3, as DNA: TGTGCCACCAGCAGGGTAAACCAAGAGACCCAGTACTTC. This sequence encodes CATSRVNQETQYF. The complete variable domain, with remaining parts taken from reference TRBV15 and TRBJ2-5, reads DAMVIQNPRYQVTQFGKPVTLSCSQTLNHNVMYWYQQKSSQAPKLLFHYYDKDFNNEADTPDNFQSRRPNTSFCFLDIRSPGLGDTAMYLCATSRVNQETQYFGPGTRLLVL.

The V and J genes are TRBV7-2 and TRBJ2-3; 12 nucleotides align to TRBD2. CDR3 length: 13 amino acids. J lost 10 bases, V lost 2 bases, and 1 base had no gene match. CDR1 is SGHTA, CDR2 FQGNSA, per germline. CDR3 sequence: CASSLLAGGPQYF. For the CDR3, the DNA is TGTGCCAGCAGCTTACTAGCGGGGGGGCCGCAGTATTTT. The whole variable domain, remainder taken from reference TRBV7-2 and TRBJ2-3, is GAGVSQSPSNKVTEKGKDVELRCDPISGHTALYWYRQSLGQGLEFLIYFQGNSAPDKSGLPSDRFSAERTGGSVSTLTIQRTQQEDSAVYLCASSLLAGGPQYFGPGTRLTVL.

V and J are TRBV3-1 (or the pseudogene TRBV3-2) and TRBJ2-6; no reliable D call. CDR1 is LGHDT and CDR2 is YNNKEL in the germline V gene (reference sequence). The CDR3 runs to 16 residues. V lost 6 bases, J lost 0 bases, and 12 bases lay in between. The CDR3 DNA follows: TGTGCCAGCAGTCTCTCAGGAGCCTCTGGGGCCAACGTCCTGACTTTC. Translation gives CASSLSGASGANVLTF.

This chain links TRBV4-1 with TRBJ1-2; D gene unclear. The length of the CDR3 is 14 residues. V was cut by 1 base and J by 4 bases, with 10 bases left in between. Germline CDR1 is MGHRA and CDR2 is YSYEKL. CDR3 residues: CASSQGAPSYGYTF. DNA for the CDR3: TGCGCCAGCAGCCAAGGGGCCCCTAGCTATGGCTACACCTTC.

This rearrangement joins TRBV7-9 to TRBJ2-7, with TRBD2 matching over 8 bases. Germline V CDR1 and CDR2: SEHNR, FQNEAQ (reference sequence). The CDR3 contains 13 residues. V lost 4 bases to trimming and J lost 2 bases; unmatched junction nucleotides: 1. The CDR3: CASSSRGAYEQYF. As DNA, the CDR3 is TGTGCCAGCAGCTCGCGGGGGGCCTACGAGCAGTACTTC.

The rearrangement links TRBV7-2 to TRBJ2-5; a weak D match, TRBD2 (5 bases). The germline CDR1 and CDR2 sequences are SGHTA and FQGNSA. With 1 base removed from V and 5 bases from J, the gap between germline ends came to 8 bases. The CDR3 contains 13 residues. The CDR3 region has the DNA TGTGCCAGCAGCTTAGACGGGATGGAGACCCAGTACTTC. Translating gives CASSLDGMETQYF.

The chain uses TRBV19 and TRBJ2-7; 11 bases line up with TRBD2. This CDR3 has 13 amino acids. The V gene's germline CDR1 is LNHDA and CDR2 SQIVND (reference sequence). Unmatched junction bases numbered 6, after V lost 8 bases and J lost 6 bases. CDR3: CASETSGGREQYF. In nucleotides, the CDR3 is TGTGCCAGTGAAACTAGCGGGGGTCGCGAGCAGTACTTC.

The CDR3 region is CASSLFQFVAGGMGDTQYF. Written as DNA, the CDR3 is TGCGCCAGCAGCCTCTTTCAGTTCGTAGCGGGGGGGATGGGAGATACGCAGTATTTT. The chain is built from TRBV4-1 and TRBJ2-3; 11 bases line up with TRBD2. CDR1 and CDR2 from the germline V gene are MGHRA and YSYEKL. CDR3 length: 19 amino acids. V shed 4 bases and J 5 bases; nucleotides not matched to a gene: 17.

This clone was counted ten times or more. The chain couples TRBV11-2 to TRBJ1-2; 7 bases are a match to TRBD1. This CDR3 comprises 14 residues. Trimming at V came to 5 bases and at J to 7 bases, leaving 10 bases not matched to a gene. CDR1 and CDR2 from the germline V gene are SGHAT and FQNNGV. CDR3 in DNA: TGTGCCAGCAGCACTTTAACAGGGGCGGGTGGCTACACCTTC. Amino acid sequence: CASSTLTGAGGYTF.

The chain has TRBV4-1 and TRBJ2-3; unclear D gene. Deletions cut 0 bases from V and 0 bases from J, with 7 bases between. Germline CDR1 reads MGHRA; CDR2 reads YSYEKL. The CDR3 contains 15 residues. DNA for the CDR3: TGCGCCAGCAGCCAAGAGGGTCTGAGCACAGATACGCAGTATTTT. Encoded protein: CASSQEGLSTDTQYF.

The genes are TRBV2 and TRBJ2-7; no reliable D call. The V end lost 4 bases, the J end lost 4 bases, and 5 bases lay between the germline ends. The CDR3 has 11 residues. Germline lookup yields CDR1 SNHLY and CDR2 FYNNEI. The CDR3 loop reads CASSALYEQYF. CDR3 DNA: TGTGCCAGCAGTGCCCTTTACGAGCAGTACTTC.